This T cell receptor beta chain was found in a study of blood T cell repertoires in COVID-19. For the study at large: Some COVID-19 samples were acute and others convalescent; all came from the United States, Italy and Spain. PBMCs, B-cell-depleted T cells, or T cells provided the cDNA or gDNA that made up the material.

The CDR3 loop spans 13 amino acids. Germline values: CDR1 MNHEY, CDR2 SVGAGI. The V end was cut by 6 bases, the J end by 3 bases, with 9 bases between. Methods used by the authors: Nucleated cell number was recorded as an estimate derived from reference gene primer amplification. Generated by immunoSEQ multiplex PCR, the TCRdb table keeps only in-frame clones and is missing some. D and trimming were read from the DNA, whereas the V and J calls and clone size are those reported in that table. The sample contains roughly 57,000 clones, 80% to 90% of which appear only once. This clonotype was sampled from a man aged 55 to 69 with active or convalescent COVID-19. Sample: peripheral blood. This chain links TRBV6-5 with TRBJ2-4; perhaps TRBD2 as D (5 bases). The CDR3: CASREGGKNIQYF. The CDR3 nucleotides are TGTGCCAGCAGAGAGGGTGGCAAAAACATTCAGTACTTC.